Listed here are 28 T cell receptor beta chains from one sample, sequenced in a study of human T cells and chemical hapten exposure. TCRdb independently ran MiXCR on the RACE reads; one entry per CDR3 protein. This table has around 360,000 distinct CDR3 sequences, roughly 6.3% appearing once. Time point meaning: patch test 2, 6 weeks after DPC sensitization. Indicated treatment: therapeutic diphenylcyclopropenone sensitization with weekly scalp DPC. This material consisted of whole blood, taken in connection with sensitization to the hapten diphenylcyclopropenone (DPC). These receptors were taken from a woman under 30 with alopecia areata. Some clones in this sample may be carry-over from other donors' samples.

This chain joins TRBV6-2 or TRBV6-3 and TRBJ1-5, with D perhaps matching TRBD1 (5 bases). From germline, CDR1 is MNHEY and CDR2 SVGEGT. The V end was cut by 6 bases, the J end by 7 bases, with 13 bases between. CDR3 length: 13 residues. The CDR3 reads CASRLLQGQPQHF. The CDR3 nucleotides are TGTGCCAGCAGGCTGCTCCAGGGACAGCCCCAGCATTTT.

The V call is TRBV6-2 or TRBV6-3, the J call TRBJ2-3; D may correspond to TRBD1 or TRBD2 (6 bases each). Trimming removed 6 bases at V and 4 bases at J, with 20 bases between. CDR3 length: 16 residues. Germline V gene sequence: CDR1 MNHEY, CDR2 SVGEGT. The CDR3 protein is CASRRDRREVPDTQYF. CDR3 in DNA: TGTGCCAGCAGACGAGACAGGCGGGAAGTCCCAGATACGCAGTATTTT.

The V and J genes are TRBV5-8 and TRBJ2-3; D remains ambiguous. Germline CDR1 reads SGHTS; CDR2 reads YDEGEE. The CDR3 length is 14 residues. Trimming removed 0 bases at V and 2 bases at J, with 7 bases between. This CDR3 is CASSLGVVTDTQYF. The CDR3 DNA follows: TGTGCCAGCAGCTTGGGGGTGGTCACAGATACGCAGTATTTT.

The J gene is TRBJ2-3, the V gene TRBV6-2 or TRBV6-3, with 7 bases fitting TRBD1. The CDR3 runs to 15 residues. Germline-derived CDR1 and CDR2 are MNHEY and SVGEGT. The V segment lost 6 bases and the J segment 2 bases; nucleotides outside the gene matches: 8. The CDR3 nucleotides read TGTGCCAGCAGCACGGACAGGACTCACACAGATACGCAGTATTTT. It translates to CASSTDRTHTDTQYF.

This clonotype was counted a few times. CDR3 DNA: TGCGCCAGGGTCCCGGGGGTTGGAGAGACCCAGTACTTC. Its translation is CARVPGVGETQYF. The V call is TRBV10-1, the J call TRBJ2-5, with a possible D match to TRBD2 (6 bases). This CDR3 comprises 13 residues. Trimming shortened V by 9 bases and J by 4 bases, and 15 bases separated the two germline ends. Germline V gene sequence: CDR1 WNHNN, CDR2 SYGVQD (reference sequence).

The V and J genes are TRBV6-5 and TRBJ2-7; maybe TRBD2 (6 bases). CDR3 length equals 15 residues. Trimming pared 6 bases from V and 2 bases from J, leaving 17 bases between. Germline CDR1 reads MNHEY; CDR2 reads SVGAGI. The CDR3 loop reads CASRLVFSGAYEQYF. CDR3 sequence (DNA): TGTGCCAGCAGACTTGTTTTTAGCGGTGCCTACGAGCAGTACTTC.

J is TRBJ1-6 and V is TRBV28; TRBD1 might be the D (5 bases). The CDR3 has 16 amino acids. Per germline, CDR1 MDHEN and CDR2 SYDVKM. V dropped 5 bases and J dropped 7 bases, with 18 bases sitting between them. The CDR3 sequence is CASSIPLGAWNSPLHF. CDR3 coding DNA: TGTGCCAGCAGTATACCTTTAGGGGCATGGAATTCACCCCTCCACTTT.

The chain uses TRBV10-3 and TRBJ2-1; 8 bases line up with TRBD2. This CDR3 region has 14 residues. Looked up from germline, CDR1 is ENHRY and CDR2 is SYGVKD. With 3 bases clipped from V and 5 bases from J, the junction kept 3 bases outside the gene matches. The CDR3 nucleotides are TGTGCCATCAGTGAAGCGGGGGCCAACAATGAGCAGTTCTTC. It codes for CAISEAGANNEQFF.

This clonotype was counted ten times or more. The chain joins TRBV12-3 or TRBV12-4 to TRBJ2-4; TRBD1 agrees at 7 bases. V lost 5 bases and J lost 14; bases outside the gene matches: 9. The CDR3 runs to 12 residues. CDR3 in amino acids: CASSHRDSRKYF. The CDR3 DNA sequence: TGTGCCAGCAGTCATCGGGACAGCCGGAAGTACTTC.

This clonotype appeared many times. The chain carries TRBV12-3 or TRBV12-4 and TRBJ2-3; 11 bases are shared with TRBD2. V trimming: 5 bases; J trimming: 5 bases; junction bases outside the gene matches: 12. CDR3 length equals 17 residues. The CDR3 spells CASSIIVAGGPKDTQYF. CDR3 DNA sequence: TGTGCCAGCAGTATAATAGTAGCGGGGGGGCCCAAAGATACGCAGTATTTT.

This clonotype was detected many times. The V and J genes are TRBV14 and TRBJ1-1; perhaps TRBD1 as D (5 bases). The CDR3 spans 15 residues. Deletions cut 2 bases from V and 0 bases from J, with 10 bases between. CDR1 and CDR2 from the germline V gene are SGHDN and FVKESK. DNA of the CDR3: TGTGCCAGCAGCCAATCCAGGGACTTGAACACTGAAGCTTTCTTT. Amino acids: CASSQSRDLNTEAFF. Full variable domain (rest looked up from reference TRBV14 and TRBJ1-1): EAGVTQFPSHSVIEKGQTVTLRCDPISGHDNLYWYRRVMGKEIKFLLHFVKESKQDESGMPNNRFLAERTGGTYSTLKVQPAELEDSGVYFCASSQSRDLNTEAFFGQGTRLTVV.

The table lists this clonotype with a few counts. As DNA, the CDR3 is TGCAGCGTGTCCCTACAGGGGGGGTTGGAAGGCTACACCTTC. This sequence encodes CSVSLQGGLEGYTF. The genes are TRBV29-1 and TRBJ1-2; 8 nucleotides line up with TRBD1. Germline trimming cut 6 bases from V and 8 bases from J; bases unmatched to any gene: 14. The CDR3 runs 14 residues. Per germline, CDR1 SQVTM and CDR2 ANQGSEA.

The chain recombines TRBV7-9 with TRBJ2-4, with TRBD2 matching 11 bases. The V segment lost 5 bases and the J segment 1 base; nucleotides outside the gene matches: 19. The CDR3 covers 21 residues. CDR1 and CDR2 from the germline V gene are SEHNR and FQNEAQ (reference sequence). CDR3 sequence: CASSDSTSGGFDFGAKNIQYF. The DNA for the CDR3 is TGTGCCAGCAGCGACTCCACTAGCGGGGGATTCGATTTCGGGGCCAAAAACATTCAGTACTTC.

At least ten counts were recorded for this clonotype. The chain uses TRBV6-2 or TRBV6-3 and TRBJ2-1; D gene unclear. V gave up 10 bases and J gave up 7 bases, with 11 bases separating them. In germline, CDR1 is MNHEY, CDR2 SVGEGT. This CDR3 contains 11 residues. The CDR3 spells CATSVGNEQFF. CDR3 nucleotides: TGTGCCACCTCCGTAGGGAATGAGCAGTTCTTC.

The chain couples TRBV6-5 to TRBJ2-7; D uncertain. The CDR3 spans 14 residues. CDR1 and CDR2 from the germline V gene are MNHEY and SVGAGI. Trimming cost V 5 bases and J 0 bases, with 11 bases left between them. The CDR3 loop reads CASSPGSSSYEQYF. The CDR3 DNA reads TGTGCCAGCAGTCCGGGTTCGAGCTCCTACGAGCAGTACTTC.

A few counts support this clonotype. The CDR3 reads CASSHRQPGSDEQYF. The CDR3 DNA is TGTGCCAGCAGCCATCGACAGCCCGGGAGCGACGAGCAGTACTTC. The gene calls are TRBV14 and TRBJ2-7, with a possible D match to TRBD2 (6 bases). Trimming stripped 3 bases from V and 5 bases from J, with 17 bases between. CDR1 and CDR2 (germline): SGHDN, FVKESK. This CDR3 has 15 amino acids.

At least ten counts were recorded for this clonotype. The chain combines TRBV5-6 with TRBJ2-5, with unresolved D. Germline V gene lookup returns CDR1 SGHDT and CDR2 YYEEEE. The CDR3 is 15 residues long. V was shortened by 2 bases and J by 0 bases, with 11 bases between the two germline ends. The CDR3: CASSFPQTYQETQYF. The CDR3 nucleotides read TGTGCCAGCAGCTTTCCTCAGACCTACCAAGAGACCCAGTACTTC.

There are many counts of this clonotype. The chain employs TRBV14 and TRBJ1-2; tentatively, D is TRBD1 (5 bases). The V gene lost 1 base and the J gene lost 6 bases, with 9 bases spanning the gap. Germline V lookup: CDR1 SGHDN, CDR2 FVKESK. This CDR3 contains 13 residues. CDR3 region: CASSQAGADGYTF. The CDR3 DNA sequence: TGTGCCAGCAGCCAAGCCGGGGCTGATGGCTACACCTTC.

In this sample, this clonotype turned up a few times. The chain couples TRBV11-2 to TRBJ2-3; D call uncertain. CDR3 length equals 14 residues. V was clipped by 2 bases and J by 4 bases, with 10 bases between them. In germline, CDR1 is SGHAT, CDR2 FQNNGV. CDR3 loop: CASSLRHIADTQYF. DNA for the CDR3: TGTGCCAGCAGCTTAAGGCACATCGCAGATACGCAGTATTTT.

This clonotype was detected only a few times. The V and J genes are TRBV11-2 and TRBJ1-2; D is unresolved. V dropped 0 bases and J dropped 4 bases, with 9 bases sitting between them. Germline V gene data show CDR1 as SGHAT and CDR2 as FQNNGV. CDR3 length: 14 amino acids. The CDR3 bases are TGTGCCAGCAGCTTAGATATGACAACCTATGGCTACACCTTC. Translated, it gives CASSLDMTTYGYTF.

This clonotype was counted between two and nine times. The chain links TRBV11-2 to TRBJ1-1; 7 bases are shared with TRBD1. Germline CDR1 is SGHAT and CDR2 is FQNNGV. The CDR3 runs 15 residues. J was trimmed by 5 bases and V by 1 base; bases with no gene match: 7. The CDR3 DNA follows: TGTGCCAGCAGCTTAGTTGAGTCAGGGGGTACTGAAGCTTTCTTT. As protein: CASSLVESGGTEAFF.

The CDR3 loop is CASSKVPPDRPSLDTEAFF. In DNA, the CDR3 is TGTGCCAGCAGCAAAGTACCCCCGGACAGGCCTTCGTTGGACACTGAAGCTTTCTTT. The rearrangement links TRBV21-1 to TRBJ1-1; TRBD1 is taken as the D call from the table, unchecked against the DNA. TRBV21-1 constitutes a pseudogene. The CDR3 consists of 19 residues.

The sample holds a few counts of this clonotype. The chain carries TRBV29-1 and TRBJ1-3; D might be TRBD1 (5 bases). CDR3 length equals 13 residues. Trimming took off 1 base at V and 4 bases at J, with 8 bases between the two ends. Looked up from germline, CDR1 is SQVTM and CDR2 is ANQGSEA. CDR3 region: CSVEGGEGNTIYF. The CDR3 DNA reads TGCAGCGTTGAAGGGGGCGAAGGAAACACCATATATTTT.

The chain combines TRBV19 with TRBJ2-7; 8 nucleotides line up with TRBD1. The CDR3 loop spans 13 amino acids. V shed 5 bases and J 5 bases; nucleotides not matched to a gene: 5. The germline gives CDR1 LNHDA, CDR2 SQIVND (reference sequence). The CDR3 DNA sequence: TGTGCCAGTAGTGATCAACAGGGGGACGAGCAGTACTTC. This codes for CASSDQQGDEQYF.

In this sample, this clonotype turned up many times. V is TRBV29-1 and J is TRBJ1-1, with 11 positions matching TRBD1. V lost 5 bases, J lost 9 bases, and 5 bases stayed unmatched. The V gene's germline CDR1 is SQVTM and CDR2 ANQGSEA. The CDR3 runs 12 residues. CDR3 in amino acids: CSVPGTGGKAFF. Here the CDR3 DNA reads TGCAGCGTTCCCGGGACAGGGGGGAAAGCTTTCTTT.

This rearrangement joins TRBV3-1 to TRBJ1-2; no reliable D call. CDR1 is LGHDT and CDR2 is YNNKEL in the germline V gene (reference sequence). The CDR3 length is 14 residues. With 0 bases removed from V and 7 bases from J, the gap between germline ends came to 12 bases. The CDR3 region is CASSQDRGVAGYTF. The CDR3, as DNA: TGTGCCAGCAGCCAAGATCGTGGGGTTGCTGGCTACACCTTC.

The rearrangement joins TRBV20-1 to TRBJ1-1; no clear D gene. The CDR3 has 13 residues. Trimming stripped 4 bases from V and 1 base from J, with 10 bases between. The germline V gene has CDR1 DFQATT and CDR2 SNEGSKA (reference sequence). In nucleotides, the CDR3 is TGCAGTGCTATCGAACACTCGAACACTGAAGCTTTCTTT. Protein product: CSAIEHSNTEAFF.

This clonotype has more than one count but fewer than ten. The CDR3 is CASSQDPGLAYEQYF. DNA of the CDR3: TGCGCCAGCAGCCAAGATCCGGGACTAGCTTACGAGCAGTACTTC. This chain connects TRBV4-1 to TRBJ2-7; TRBD2 matches 9 bases. Trimming at V came to 0 bases and at J to 4 bases, leaving 4 bases not matched to a gene. Germline V gene lookup returns CDR1 MGHRA and CDR2 YSYEKL. CDR3 length: 15 residues.